This T cell receptor beta chain was sequenced for a study of T cells in localized non-small cell lung cancer. Findings of the study overall: Measurement of T cell clonality placed uninvolved adjacent lung highest, above the level in tumor.

Data came from immunoSEQ multiplex PCR; TCRdb stores just in-frame clones and leaves some out. Altogether tens of thousands of clones are present, around 86% being singletons, with the ten largest covering roughly 6.1%. Note on this clone: The target antigen is unknown.

V lost 0 bases, J lost 4 bases, and 5 bases lay in between. CDR1 is SGHRS, CDR2 YFSETQ, per germline. The length of the CDR3 is 13 residues. This chain connects TRBV5-1 to TRBJ2-1; TRBD2 is a possible D gene (5 bases). Sequencing was performed on peripheral blood, taken before any cancer treatment. The TCR comes from a man aged 35 to 70 with stage I lung adenocarcinoma. CDR3 nucleotides: TGCGCCAGCAGCTTGGGCGGGTACAATGAGCAGTTCTTC. Its translation: CASSLGGYNEQFF.